The rows below give T cell receptor beta chains drawn from one sample of a study of cytomegalovirus exposure and HLA in healthy donors. Only in-frame clones appear in the TCRdb table, and some are missing; sequencing was by immunoSEQ multiplex PCR. Seen here are about 160,000 clones, approximately 78% observed once, and the top ten hold roughly 0.99%. Sequencing was carried out using PBMCs. These receptors were taken from a girl aged 2-10 years in good health and CMV-seropositive. Both conserved end residues are trimmed from each CDR3. The order of the fields is J gene, V gene, clone size, CDR3 protein. Size tells how often a clone was seen (once, few, many) or the class of an expanded clone, and some rows leave it out.

TRBJ2-5	TRBV29-1	.	SVVGTQETQY
TRBJ2-3	TRBV19	.	ASSIPSTDTQY
TRBJ2-5	TRBV7-6	.	ASSLVGGGETQY
TRBJ2-6	TRBV7-9	.	ASSFGRGGSGANVLT
TRBJ1-6	TRBV6-5	few	ASRDAGVPPLH
TRBJ1-1	TRBV28	.	ASSLPGRETEAF
TRBJ1-4	TRBV7-9	.	ASSLGRGRSAEKLF
TRBJ2-5	TRBV5-6	.	ASTLGRGQETQY
TRBJ2-2	TRBV28	.	ASKEGLNTGELF
TRBJ1-5	TRBV6-4	.	ASSLVGAGEINQPQH
TRBJ1-6	TRBV5-1	.	ASRQTETNSPLH
TRBJ2-7	TRBV7-2	few	ASSEMGPPYEQY
TRBJ2-7	TRBV5-1	.	ASSPGLAGVWEQY
TRBJ2-2	TRBV6-5	few	ASSRTVGELF
TRBJ2-5	TRBV30	.	AWTRLPGGRETQY
TRBJ1-5	TRBV19	.	ARGPGTDLKGNQPQH
TRBJ2-3	TRBV30	.	AWSYSLTGTDTQY
TRBJ1-2	TRBV29-1	few	SVRQGSNYGCT
TRBJ2-1	TRBV5-1	few	ASSPENNEQF
TRBJ1-5	TRBV29-1	once	SVQPRNQPQH
TRBJ2-4	TRBV28	.	ASSLAGGPLGIQY
TRBJ1-4	TRBV4-2	.	ASSQEPGSNEKLF
TRBJ2-5	TRBV9	.	ASSVVGLARETQY
TRBJ2-3	TRBV9	.	ASSHGRGMDRADTQY
TRBJ1-1	TRBV19	.	ASSIAGGANTEAF
TRBJ2-7	TRBV9	.	ASSVSGRGYEQY
TRBJ1-1	TRBV6-1	once	ASSERDRENTEAF
TRBJ1-3	TRBV19	few	ASAGGQNSGNTIY
TRBJ1-6	TRBV2	.	ASSGNSHSPLH